A selection of T cell receptor beta chains follows, all from one sample in a study of shared clonotypes between healthy human individuals. Profiling relied on immunoSEQ multiplex PCR, and the TCRdb table lists in-frame clones only, not all of them. This table has more than 1.2 million clones, around 98.5% appearing once. Sequences were obtained from naive CD4+ T cells sorted from blood. These TCRs come from a young man in good health. Both conserved end residues are part of each CDR3. The D gene is left open where the match is weak. The size field is filled for only some rows; it gives once, few, many or a size class.

J	D	size	V	DNA	CDR3
TRBJ1-1	NA	NA	TRBV27	TGTGCCAGCAGTTTACTGGCCGAGAACACTGAAGCTTTCTTT	CASSLLAENTEAFF
TRBJ2-2	TRBD1	NA	TRBV5-5	TGTGCCAGCAGCACCAGACAGGGTACTGGGCTCGGGGAGCTGTTTTTT	CASSTRQGTGLGELFF
TRBJ1-2	NA	NA	TRBV5-4	TGTGCCAGCAGCTTGCAGGGCCCCAACTATGGCTACACCTTC	CASSLQGPNYGYTF
TRBJ2-3	NA	NA	TRBV18	TGTGCCAGCTCACCAGTCCCATTTCGGAGCTCCACAGATACGCAGTATTTT	CASSPVPFRSSTDTQYF
TRBJ2-7	TRBD1	NA	TRBV19	TGTGCCAGTAGTATCACCGGGACAGGGCTCTACGAGCAGTACTTC	CASSITGTGLYEQYF
TRBJ2-3	NA	once	TRBV5-1	TGCGCCAGCAGCTTGGCGGACCCGGGAATCACAGATACGCAGTATTTT	CASSLADPGITDTQYF
TRBJ2-2	NA	NA	TRBV5-1	TGCGCCAGCAACCCGCCCACCGGGGAGCTGTTTTTT	CASNPPTGELFF
TRBJ1-4	NA	once	TRBV6-6	TGTGCCAGCAGTTACCGACGACGGACTAATGAAAAACTGTTTTTT	CASSYRRRTNEKLFF
TRBJ1-4	TRBD1	NA	TRBV29-1	TGCAGCGTTGAGGGGTGGAGACAGGGGGAAAAACTGTTTTTT	CSVEGWRQGEKLFF
TRBJ1-2	TRBD1	NA	TRBV5-1	TGCGCCAGCAGCTTGGATACCGGGACAGCCCAATTTTGGGACTATGGCTACACCTTC	CASSLDTGTAQFWDYGYTF
TRBJ1-1	TRBD1	NA	TRBV5-1	TGCGCCAGCAGCTTTGAGGGGGCGACTGAAGCTTTCTTT	CASSFEGATEAFF
TRBJ1-2	TRBD1	once	TRBV5-4	TGTGCCAGCAGCCGGACAGGTTGGGATAGTGGCTACACCTTC	CASSRTGWDSGYTF
TRBJ2-5	NA	NA	TRBV9	TGTGCCAGCAGCGTAGCTTCGCAAGAGACCCAGTACTTC	CASSVASQETQYF
TRBJ2-1	TRBD2	NA	TRBV29-1	TGCAGCGTTGATGGGAGCGGGAGTTACAATGAGCAGTTCTTC	CSVDGSGSYNEQFF
TRBJ2-7	NA	NA	TRBV5-1	TGCGCCAGCAGCTTGGGGCTAGGTTCCTACGAGCAGTACTTC	CASSLGLGSYEQYF
TRBJ2-3	NA	NA	TRBV13	TGTGCCAGCAGCTTATATTCGGGGTGGAGCGCAGATACGCAGTATTTT	CASSLYSGWSADTQYF
TRBJ2-7	NA	NA	TRBV5-4	TGTGCCAGCAGTGCGGACTTTTCCTACGAGCAGTACTTC	CASSADFSYEQYF
TRBJ1-1	NA	NA	TRBV18	TGTGCCAGCTCCCCCGGGAGGGACACTGAAGCTTTCTTT	CASSPGRDTEAFF
TRBJ2-7	NA	NA	TRBV5-4	TGTGCCAGCAGCTCACCGGGCTTGAAGCAGTACTTC	CASSSPGLKQYF
TRBJ2-2	TRBD2	NA	TRBV27	TGTGCCAGCAGTTTGGGACTAGCGGGAATCCCCGGGGAGCTGTTTTTT	CASSLGLAGIPGELFF
TRBJ2-1	NA	NA	TRBV19	TGTGCCAGTAAAATTGGGGAGGCCGGTGAGCAGTTCTTC	CASKIGEAGEQFF
TRBJ2-3	NA	NA	TRBV1	TGCACCAGCAGCCAAAATGGCGCTAGCGGGGCAGATACGCAGTATTTT	CTSSQNGASGADTQYF
TRBJ2-7	TRBD2	NA	TRBV5-6	TGTGCCAGCAGCTACCCGGGACTAGCGGGCTCCTACGAGCAGTACTTC	CASSYPGLAGSYEQYF
TRBJ1-2	NA	NA	TRBV29-1	TGCAGCATCCAGGCTACTAACTATGGCTACACCTTC	CSIQATNYGYTF
TRBJ2-7	NA	NA	TRBV10-1	TGCGCCAGCAGTGAGCTGTTAGGCGAGCAGTACTTC	CASSELLGEQYF
TRBJ2-7	NA	NA	TRBV6-5	TGTGCCAGCAGGAACACGGGACCCTACGAGCAGTACTTC	CASRNTGPYEQYF
TRBJ2-1	TRBD2	NA	TRBV7-6	TGTGCCAGCAGCTCAGGACTAGCGGACAATGAGCAGTTCTTC	CASSSGLADNEQFF
TRBJ2-6	TRBD2	NA	TRBV7-9	TGTGCCAGCAGCTTAGCGGGAGGGTTTGGGGCCAACGTCCTGACTTTC	CASSLAGGFGANVLTF
TRBJ2-1	TRBD2	NA	TRBV14	TGTGCCAGCAGCCAAGAACGGCTAGCGGGACTTGGGTACAATGAGCAGTTCTTC	CASSQERLAGLGYNEQFF
TRBJ2-7	TRBD2	NA	TRBV28	TGTGCCAGCAGTTTAGGGACAGGGGGACTAGCGGGGTTCTACGAGCAGTACTTC	CASSLGTGGLAGFYEQYF
TRBJ2-2	NA	NA	TRBV30	TGTGCCTGGAGTCGGGGCCCCGGGGAGCTGTTTTTT	CAWSRGPGELFF
TRBJ2-2	NA	NA	TRBV9	TGTGCCAGCAGCGTAGAACTAGCTCAATGGGGCACCGGGGAGCTGTTTTTT	CASSVELAQWGTGELFF
TRBJ2-3	NA	once	TRBV27	TGTGCCAGCAGCCTCTATGCTAGCACAGATACGCAGTATTTT	CASSLYASTDTQYF
TRBJ1-2	NA	NA	TRBV11-2	TGTGCCAGCAGCTTAGTTGATGGCTACACCTTC	CASSLVDGYTF
TRBJ2-1	TRBD2	NA	TRBV4-1	TGCGCCAGCAGCCAAGGGATAGCGGGAGTGACCGGGGTTAATGAGCAGTTCTTC	CASSQGIAGVTGVNEQFF
TRBJ1-1	NA	NA	TRBV4-1	TGCGCCAGCAGCCAAGTTATGGGACGTGGTGAAGCTTTCTTT	CASSQVMGRGEAFF
TRBJ1-1	NA	once	TRBV29-1	TGCAGCGTTGTTCCGAGTACTGAAGCTTTCTTT	CSVVPSTEAFF
TRBJ2-2	TRBD2	NA	TRBV10-2	TGCGCCAGCAGAGGACTAGCGGGAGTGAGCGGCGGGGAGCTGTTTTTT	CASRGLAGVSGGELFF
TRBJ1-3	NA	NA	TRBV5-1	TGCGCCAGCAGCTTGGGAACAGAGGGCTCTGGAAACACCATATATTTT	CASSLGTEGSGNTIYF
TRBJ2-5	TRBD2	NA	TRBV7-9	TGTGCCAGCAGCTCTCTTAGGGGACTAGCGGTTCAAGAGACCCAGTACTTC	CASSSLRGLAVQETQYF